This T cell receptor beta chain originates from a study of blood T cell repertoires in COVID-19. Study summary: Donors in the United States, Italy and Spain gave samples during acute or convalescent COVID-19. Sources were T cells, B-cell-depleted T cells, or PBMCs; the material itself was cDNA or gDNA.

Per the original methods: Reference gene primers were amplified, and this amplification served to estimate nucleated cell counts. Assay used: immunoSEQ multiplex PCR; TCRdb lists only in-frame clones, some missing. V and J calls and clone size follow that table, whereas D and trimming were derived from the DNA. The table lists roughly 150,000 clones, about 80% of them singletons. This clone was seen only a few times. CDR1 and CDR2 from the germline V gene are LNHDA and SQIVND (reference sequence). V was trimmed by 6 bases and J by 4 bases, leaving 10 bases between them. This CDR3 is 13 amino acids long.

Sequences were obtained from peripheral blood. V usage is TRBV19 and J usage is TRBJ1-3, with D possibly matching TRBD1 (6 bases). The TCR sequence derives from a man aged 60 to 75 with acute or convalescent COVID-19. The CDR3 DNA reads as TGTGCCAGTAGCGCGACAGGCGGAAACACCATATATTTT. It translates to CASSATGGNTIYF.